These 9 T cell receptor beta chains share one sample of origin, sequenced in a study of blood T cell repertoires in COVID-19. Assay: immunoSEQ multiplex PCR; the TCRdb copy retains only in-frame clones and omits some. The sample lists around 57,000 clones, roughly 88% occurring once. Input material: peripheral blood. The receptor set was obtained from a woman older than 75 with active COVID-19.

V gene TRBV7-8 combines with J gene TRBJ2-1; D ambiguous. V gave up 6 bases and J gave up 6 bases, with 12 bases separating them. Germline CDR1 is SGHVS and CDR2 is FQNEAQ. CDR3 length equals 13 residues. Here the CDR3 reads CASSLVGGNEQFF. In DNA, the CDR3 is TGTGCCAGCAGTCTAGTCGGCGGCAATGAGCAGTTCTTC.

As DNA, the CDR3 is TGTGCCAGCAGCGGATGGGCACAGCAAGAGACCCAGTACTTC. Protein: CASSGWAQQETQYF. This chain connects TRBV5-4 to TRBJ2-5; D unresolved. This CDR3 has 14 residues. The germline gives CDR1 SGHNT, CDR2 YYREEE (reference sequence). Trimming took 4 bases from V and 2 from J, leaving 12 bases between them.

This clone has just one count. The chain recombines TRBV28 with TRBJ1-2, with D unresolved. The germline V gene has CDR1 MDHEN and CDR2 SYDVKM. V was cut by 5 bases and J by 4 bases, with 14 bases left in between. The CDR3 sequence is 14 residues long. CDR3 amino acids: CASSRVVRAYGYTF. The CDR3 nucleotides are TGTGCCAGCAGTCGGGTCGTCCGAGCCTATGGCTACACCTTC.

CDR3 in DNA: TGTGCCAGCAGCCGCGAGGCCGTAAGCTCCTACGAGCAGTACTTC. Its protein product is CASSREAVSSYEQYF. The V and J genes are TRBV5-4 and TRBJ2-7; D not certain. Germline V gene data show CDR1 as SGHNT and CDR2 as YYREEE (reference sequence). Between the trimmed V and J ends, which lost 4 bases and 0 bases, there was a span of 14 bases. The CDR3 spans 15 residues.

In DNA, the CDR3 is TGTGCCAGCAGCTTAGCTAGCGTGAGTGGGCTCGAGCAGTACTTC. Amino acids: CASSLASVSGLEQYF. This chain links TRBV11-2 with TRBJ2-7; D perhaps matches TRBD2 (6 bases). V was trimmed by 1 base and J by 6 bases, leaving 16 bases between them. The CDR3 is made up of 15 amino acids. CDR1 is SGHAT, CDR2 FQNNGV, per germline.

The chain combines TRBV7-9 with TRBJ1-2, with a weak D call TRBD1 (6 bases). V shed 5 bases and J shed 6 bases, with 22 bases lying between them. This CDR3 is built from 16 residues. The germline V gene encodes CDR1 SEHNR and CDR2 FQNEAQ (reference sequence). CDR3 nucleotide sequence: TGTGCCAGCAGCGGGATAGCTAGGGGGAATAGGGATGGCTACACCTTC. Residues: CASSGIARGNRDGYTF.

J is TRBJ2-5 and V is TRBV30; D is possibly TRBD1 (5 bases). The germline V and J ends were trimmed by 0 bases and 5 bases, with 10 bases remaining between them. Germline lookup yields CDR1 GTSNPN and CDR2 SVGIG (reference sequence). The CDR3 has 13 residues. The CDR3 DNA follows: TGTGCCTGGAGTGTATTCAGGGCGGAGACCCAGTACTTC. Translating it yields CAWSVFRAETQYF.

The chain carries TRBV3-1 (or the pseudogene TRBV3-2) and TRBJ2-3, with 7 bases that match TRBD2. Germline CDR1 is LGHDT and CDR2 is YNNKEL (reference sequence). The J segment lost 2 bases and the V segment lost 0 bases, leaving 5 bases of the junction unmatched. The CDR3 covers 16 residues. The CDR3 loop reads CASSQEPAGPTDTQYF. In DNA form, the CDR3 reads TGTGCCAGCAGCCAAGAGCCAGCGGGGCCCACAGATACGCAGTATTTT.

The chain employs TRBV4-2 and TRBJ1-2; D may be TRBD1 (5 bases). Per germline, CDR1 LGHNA and CDR2 YNFKEQ. This CDR3 region has 14 residues. V lost 4 bases and J 4 bases, leaving 13 bases between the germline ends. The DNA for the CDR3 is TGTGCCAGCAGCCCAGACCAGGGAGGCTATGGCTACACCTTC. Translating gives CASSPDQGGYGYTF.